The present T cell receptor (beta chain) was sequenced within a study of a mutant IDH1 vaccine in newly diagnosed glioma. In the study overall: Averaging 40.4 years of age, treated patients were about 60% male and 37.5% female.

TCRdb keeps only in-frame clones here, not all; method: immunoSEQ multiplex PCR. The sample shows about 66,000 clones, roughly 74% of them seen only once. Described time point: week 35, safety follow-up. Topical imiquimod was applied with each vaccine dose, which held 300 ug of mutant IDH1 20-mer peptide. Each patient was administered eight vaccinations, scheduled in weeks 1, 3, 5, 7, 11, 15, 19 and 23. Details on this clone: Its antigen is not known.

Findings and limits, study-wide: Vaccination induced immune responses in around 93% of patients.

Germline assignment: CDR1 MNHNY and CDR2 SVGAGI (reference sequence). The ends lost 4 bases at V and 5 bases at J; junction bases unmatched: 4. This CDR3 is 14 amino acids long. The clonotype was recovered from a middle-aged man with glioma. Here the sequenced sample was PBMCs, taken from a glioma patient whose treatment included an IDH1 peptide vaccine. This chain uses TRBV6-6 with TRBJ1-3; 8 bases align to TRBD1. CDR3 protein: CASSWDRSRNTIYF. The DNA for the CDR3 is TGTGCCAGCAGTTGGGACAGGAGCCGAAACACCATATATTTT.